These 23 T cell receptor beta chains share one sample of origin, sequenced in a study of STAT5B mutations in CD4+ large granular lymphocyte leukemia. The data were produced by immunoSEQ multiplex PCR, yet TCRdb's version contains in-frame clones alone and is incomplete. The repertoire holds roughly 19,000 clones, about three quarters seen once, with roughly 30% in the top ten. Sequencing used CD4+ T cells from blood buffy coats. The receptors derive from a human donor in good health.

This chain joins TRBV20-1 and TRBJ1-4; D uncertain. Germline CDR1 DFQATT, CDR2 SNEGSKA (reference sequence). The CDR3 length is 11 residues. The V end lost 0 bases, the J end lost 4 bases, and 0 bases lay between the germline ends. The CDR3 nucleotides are TGCAGTGCTAGAGATAATGAAAAACTGTTTTTT. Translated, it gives CSARDNEKLFF.

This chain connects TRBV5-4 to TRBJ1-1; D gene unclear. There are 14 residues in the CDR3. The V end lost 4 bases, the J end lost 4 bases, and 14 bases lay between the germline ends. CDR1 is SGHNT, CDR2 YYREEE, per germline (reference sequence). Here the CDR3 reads CASSPKDFGTEAFF. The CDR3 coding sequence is TGTGCCAGCAGCCCGAAGGATTTCGGCACTGAAGCTTTCTTT.

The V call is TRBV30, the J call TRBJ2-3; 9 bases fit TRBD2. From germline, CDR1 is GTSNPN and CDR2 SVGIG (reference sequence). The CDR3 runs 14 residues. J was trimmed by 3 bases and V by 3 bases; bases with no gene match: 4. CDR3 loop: CAWRAGGRTDTQYF. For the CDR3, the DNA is TGTGCCTGGAGGGCGGGAGGGAGAACAGATACGCAGTATTTT.

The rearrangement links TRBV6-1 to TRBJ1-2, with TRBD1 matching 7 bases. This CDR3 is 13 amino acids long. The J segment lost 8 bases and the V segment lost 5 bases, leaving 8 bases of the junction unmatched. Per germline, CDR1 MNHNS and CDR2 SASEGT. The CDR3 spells CASSPKGAGGYTF. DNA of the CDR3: TGTGCCAGCAGTCCCAAGGGGGCGGGGGGCTACACCTTC.

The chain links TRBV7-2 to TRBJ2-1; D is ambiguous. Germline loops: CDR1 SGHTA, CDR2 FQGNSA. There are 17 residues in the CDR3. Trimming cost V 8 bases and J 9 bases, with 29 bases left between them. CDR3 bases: TGTGCCAGCTCCCACCGGGCCCTCAATGTAGCATCGGGTGAGCAGTTCTTC. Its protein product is CASSHRALNVASGEQFF.

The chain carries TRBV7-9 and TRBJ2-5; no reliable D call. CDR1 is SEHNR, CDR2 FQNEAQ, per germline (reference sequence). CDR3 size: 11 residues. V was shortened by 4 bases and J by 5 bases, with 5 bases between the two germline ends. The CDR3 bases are TGTGCCAGCAGCTCCCAGGAGACCCAGTACTTC. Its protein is CASSSQETQYF.

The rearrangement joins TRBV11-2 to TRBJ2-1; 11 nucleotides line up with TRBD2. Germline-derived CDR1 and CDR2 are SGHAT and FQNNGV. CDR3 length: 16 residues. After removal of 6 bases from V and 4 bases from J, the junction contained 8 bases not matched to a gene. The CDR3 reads CASSSGTSGTYNEQFF. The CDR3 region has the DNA TGTGCCAGCAGTTCCGGGACTAGCGGTACGTACAATGAGCAGTTCTTC.

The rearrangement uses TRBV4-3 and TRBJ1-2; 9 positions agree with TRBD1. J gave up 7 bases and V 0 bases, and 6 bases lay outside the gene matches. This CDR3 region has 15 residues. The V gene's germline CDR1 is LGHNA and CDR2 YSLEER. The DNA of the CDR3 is TGCGCCAGCAGCCAAGAATGGGACAGGGTCGGTGGCTACACCTTC. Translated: CASSQEWDRVGGYTF.

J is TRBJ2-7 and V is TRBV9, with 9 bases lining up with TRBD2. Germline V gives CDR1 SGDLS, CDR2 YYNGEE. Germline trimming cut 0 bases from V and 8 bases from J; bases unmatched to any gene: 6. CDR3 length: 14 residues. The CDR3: CASSVDLAGSKQYF. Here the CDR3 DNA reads TGTGCCAGCAGCGTAGACCTAGCGGGATCCAAGCAGTACTTC.

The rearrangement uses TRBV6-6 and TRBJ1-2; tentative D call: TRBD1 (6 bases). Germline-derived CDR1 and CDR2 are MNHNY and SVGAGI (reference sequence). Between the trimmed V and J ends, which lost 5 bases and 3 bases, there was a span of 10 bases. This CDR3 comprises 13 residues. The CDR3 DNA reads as TGTGCCAGCAGTGGGGGGCCGGACTATGGCTACACCTTC. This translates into CASSGGPDYGYTF.

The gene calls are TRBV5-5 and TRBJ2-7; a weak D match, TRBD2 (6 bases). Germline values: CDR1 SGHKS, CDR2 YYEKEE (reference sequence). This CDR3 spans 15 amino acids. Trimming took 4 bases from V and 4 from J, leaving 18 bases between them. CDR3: CASSLSGGTAYEQYF. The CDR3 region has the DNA TGTGCCAGCAGCCTCTCTGGCGGGACGGCATACGAGCAGTACTTC.

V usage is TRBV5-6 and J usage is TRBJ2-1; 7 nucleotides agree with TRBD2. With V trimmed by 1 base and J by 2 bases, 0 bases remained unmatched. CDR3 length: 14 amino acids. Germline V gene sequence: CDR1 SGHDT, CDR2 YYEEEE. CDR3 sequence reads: CASSLSGTYNEQFF. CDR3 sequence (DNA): TGTGCCAGCAGCTTGAGCGGGACCTACAATGAGCAGTTCTTC.

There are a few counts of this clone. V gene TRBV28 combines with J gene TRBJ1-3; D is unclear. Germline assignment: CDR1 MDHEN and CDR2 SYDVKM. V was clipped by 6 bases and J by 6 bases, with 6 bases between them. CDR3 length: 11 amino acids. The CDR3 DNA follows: TGTGCCAGCAGGCTAGTAAACACCATATATTTT. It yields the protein CASRLVNTIYF.

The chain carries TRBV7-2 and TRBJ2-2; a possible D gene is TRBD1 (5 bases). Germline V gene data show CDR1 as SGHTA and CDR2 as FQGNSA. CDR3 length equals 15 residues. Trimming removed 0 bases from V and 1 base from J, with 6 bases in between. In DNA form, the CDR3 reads TGTGCCAGCAGCTTAGCGACAGAGAACACCGGGGAGCTGTTTTTT. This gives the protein CASSLATENTGELFF.

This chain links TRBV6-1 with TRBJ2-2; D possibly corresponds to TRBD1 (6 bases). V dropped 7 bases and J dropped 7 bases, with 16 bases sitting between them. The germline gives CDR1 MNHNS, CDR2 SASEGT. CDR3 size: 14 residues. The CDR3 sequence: CASTATGTGGELFF. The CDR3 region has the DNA TGTGCCAGCACCGCGACAGGAACGGGCGGGGAGCTGTTTTTT.

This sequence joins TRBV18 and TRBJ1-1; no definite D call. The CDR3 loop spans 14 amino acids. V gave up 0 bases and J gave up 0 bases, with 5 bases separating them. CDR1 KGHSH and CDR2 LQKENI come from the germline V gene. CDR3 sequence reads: CASSPPSMNTEAFF. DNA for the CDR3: TGTGCCAGCTCACCACCGAGCATGAACACTGAAGCTTTCTTT.

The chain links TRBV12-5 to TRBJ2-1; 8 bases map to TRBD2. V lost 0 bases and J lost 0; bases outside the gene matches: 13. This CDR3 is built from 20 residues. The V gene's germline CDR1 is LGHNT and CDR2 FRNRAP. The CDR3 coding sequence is TGTGCTAGTGGTTTGGTGGCGGGGGGAGTGGGCGGGAGCTCCTACAATGAGCAGTTCTTC. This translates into CASGLVAGGVGGSSYNEQFF.

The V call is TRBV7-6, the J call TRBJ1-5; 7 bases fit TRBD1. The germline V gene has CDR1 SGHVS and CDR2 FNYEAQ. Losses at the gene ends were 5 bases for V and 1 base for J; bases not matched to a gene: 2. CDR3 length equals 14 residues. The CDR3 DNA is TGTGCCAGCAGCGCAGGGGGGAGCAATCAGCCCCAGCATTTT. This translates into CASSAGGSNQPQHF.

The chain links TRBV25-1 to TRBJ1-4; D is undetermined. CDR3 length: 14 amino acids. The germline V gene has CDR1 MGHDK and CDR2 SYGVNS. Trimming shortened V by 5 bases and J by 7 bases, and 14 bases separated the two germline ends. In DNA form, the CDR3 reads TGTGCCAGCAGTAGTCGGCACCTCGGTGAAAAACTGTTTTTT. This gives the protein CASSSRHLGEKLFF.

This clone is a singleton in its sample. In nucleotides, the CDR3 is TGTGCCAGCAGCTTAGACACCTACTCTGGAAACACCATATATTTT. This encodes CASSLDTYSGNTIYF. The genes are TRBV9 and TRBJ1-3; D is uncertain. The germline CDR1 and CDR2 sequences are SGDLS and YYNGEE. V lost 4 bases to trimming and J lost 0 bases, with 11 bases between them. The CDR3 totals 15 residues.

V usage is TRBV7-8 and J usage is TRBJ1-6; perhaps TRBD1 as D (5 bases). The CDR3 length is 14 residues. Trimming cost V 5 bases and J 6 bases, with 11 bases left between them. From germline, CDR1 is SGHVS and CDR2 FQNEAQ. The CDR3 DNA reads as TGTGCCAGCAGCCAAAGGGACCTTAATTCACCCCTCCACTTT. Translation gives CASSQRDLNSPLHF.

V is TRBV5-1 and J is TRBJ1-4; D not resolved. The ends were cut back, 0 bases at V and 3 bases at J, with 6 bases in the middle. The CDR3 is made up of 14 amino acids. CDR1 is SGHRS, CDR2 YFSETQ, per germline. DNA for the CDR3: TGCGCCAGCAGCTTGGAAGGGTCTAATGAAAAACTGTTTTTT. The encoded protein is CASSLEGSNEKLFF.

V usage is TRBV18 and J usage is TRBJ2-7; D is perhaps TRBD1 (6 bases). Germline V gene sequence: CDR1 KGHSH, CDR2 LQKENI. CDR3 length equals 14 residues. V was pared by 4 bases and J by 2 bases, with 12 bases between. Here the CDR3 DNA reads TGTGCCAGCTCACGAGGGACATCTGCCTACGAGCAGTACTTC. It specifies CASSRGTSAYEQYF.